This T cell receptor beta chain emerged from a study of T cell changes during pregnancy in multiple sclerosis. This CDR3 region has 14 residues. Germline CDR1 is MNHEY and CDR2 is SMNVEV (reference sequence). The V segment lost 6 bases and the J segment 3 bases; nucleotides outside the gene matches: 6. Only in-frame clones appear in the TCRdb table, and some are missing; sequencing was by immunoSEQ multiplex PCR. Found here are about 88,000 clones, about 92% of them singletons; the top ten hold roughly 1.4%. The V gene is TRBV27, the J gene TRBJ2-7; 9 bases fit TRBD2. The TCR originated in a female donor with multiple sclerosis, enrolled in a pregnancy study. The sequencing used peripheral blood, collected in the first trimester of pregnancy. The CDR3 protein is CASRGAGGLYEQYF. The DNA for the CDR3 is TGTGCCAGCAGGGGAGCGGGGGGCCTCTACGAGCAGTACTTC.